This T cell receptor (beta chain) derives from a study of T cell repertoires in cytomegalovirus infection. Whole-study context: Both CMV infection and a matching HLA type were indicated by public TCR beta signatures. General study findings and limits: Based on cumulative public TCR beta family frequency, carriers of CMV plus the relevant HLA were identified. Across the ex vivo response, the dominant clonotypes were HLA-C-restricted CMV-specific TCR beta clonotypes.

Notes on this clonotype: What it binds is not known.

Using its own MiXCR run on the reads, TCRdb lists one record per CDR3 protein. The sample includes more than 400,000 distinct CDR3 sequences, approximately 26% seen only once; the top ten take less than 15%. The CDR3 has 11 residues. V was pared by 8 bases and J by 5 bases, with 9 bases between. Looked up from germline, CDR1 is SNHLY and CDR2 is FYNNEI. The J gene is TRBJ1-1, the V gene TRBV2; D unclear. This clonotype originated in a human donor in good health (CMV status not recorded). Some clones in this sample may be carry-over from other donors' samples. Sequences were obtained from PBMCs. CDR3 sequence: CASFRGTEAFF. The CDR3 coding sequence is TGTGCCAGCTTTCGGGGTACTGAAGCTTTCTTT.